A selection of T cell receptor beta chains follows, all from one sample in a study of shared clonotypes between healthy human individuals. Sequencing was performed with immunoSEQ multiplex PCR; in TCRdb, only in-frame clones are kept and a portion is missing. The sample shows about 1 million clones, around 78% of them seen only once. Sequenced sample: memory CD4+ T cells from PBMCs. All receptors derive from a man between 18 and 29 years old in good health. Some clones in this sample may be carry-over from other donors' samples. Each CDR3 is given with its conserved first and last residue. Size is stated for part of the rows, as once, few or many counts, or as a class when the clone is expanded.

v_gene,abundance,j_gene,CDR3aa
TRBV4-1,few,TRBJ1-5,CASSQVGRGQPQHF
TRBV20-1,.,TRBJ2-7,CSARIIHEQYF
TRBV6-1,.,TRBJ1-1,CASIRQLNTEAFF
TRBV10-2,.,TRBJ2-7,CASTGTASYEQYF
TRBV30,.,TRBJ2-1,CAWASGTPANEQFF
TRBV18,.,TRBJ1-1,CASSPIQGSMNTEAFF
TRBV27,.,TRBJ2-6,CASRQAGGSGANVLTF
TRBV5-1,.,TRBJ2-7,CASSLTLAGSYEQYF
TRBV19,.,TRBJ1-5,CASSIGIFSNQPQHF
TRBV2,.,TRBJ2-2,CASGPGPTFANTGELFF
TRBV2,.,TRBJ1-5,CASSGTIVQPQHF
TRBV30,.,TRBJ2-2,CAWSGDYGELFF
TRBV28,few,TRBJ1-1,CASLRDRETEAFF
TRBV4-3,.,TRBJ2-7,CASSQAGGPLGEQYF
TRBV29-1,.,TRBJ1-2,CSVTGQGYTF
TRBV6-5,once,TRBJ2-7,CASSYSFWGAYEQYF
TRBV2,.,TRBJ1-3,CASSGQGMDTIYF
TRBV9,.,TRBJ2-5,CASSSPLAGVYTETQYF
TRBV4-1,.,TRBJ1-2,CASSQVGRGERGYTF
TRBV19,.,TRBJ1-4,CASKAISNEKLFF
TRBV2,.,TRBJ1-5,CASSEFSEQPQHF
TRBV2,.,TRBJ2-3,CASSSRVPTRTDTQYF
TRBV7-2,.,TRBJ1-4,CASSLVGSPNEKLFF
TRBV14,.,TRBJ2-1,CASSLSTWGLNYNEQFF
TRBV11-2,.,TRBJ1-5,CASSLFLDQPQHF
TRBV27,.,TRBJ2-1,CASSHSGASGNYNEQFF
TRBV28,.,TRBJ1-1,CATPASPGGRIGAFF
TRBV5-4,.,TRBJ1-2,CASSLTGGHGYTF
TRBV9,many,TRBJ2-7,CASSVRAGGDGYEQYF
TRBV5-1,many,TRBJ2-2,CASSPQGFTGELFF
TRBV5-4,.,TRBJ2-3,CASRGTSGASTDTQYF
TRBV6-1,.,TRBJ1-2,CASSEYSSTLYGYTF
TRBV7-2,many,TRBJ1-4,CASSSRTATNEKLFF
TRBV9,.,TRBJ1-1,CASSPRGAGRTEAFF
TRBV2,.,TRBJ1-5,CASAIPGQGNQPQHF
TRBV5-4,.,TRBJ2-3,CASSRADTDTQYF
TRBV20-1,few,TRBJ1-3,CSAYSGNTIYF
TRBV7-9,many,TRBJ1-3,CASSLPYATGNTIYF
TRBV6-5,once,TRBJ1-4,CASTLGDRIGEKLFF
TRBV7-2,.,TRBJ2-1,CASSLEVRDYNEQFF